This TCR beta chain was identified in a study of shared clonotypes between healthy human individuals. Broader study findings: It was only blood that was sampled, and tissue repertoires likely differ.

Original handling: As immunoSEQ supplied junction-only sequences (without quality scores), filtering differed. Generated by immunoSEQ multiplex PCR, the TCRdb table keeps only in-frame clones and is missing some. V, J and clone size derive from that table, while D and trimming were established from the DNA sequence. This repertoire shows 500,000 to 700,000 clones, roughly 95% found once; its top ten account for about 0.11%. Naive CD8 populations comprised CD45RO-negative cells positively selected for CCR7, excluding terminally differentiated effector memory CD45RA+ cells. A remark on this clone: What it binds is unknown.

Trimming took 5 bases from V and 3 from J, leaving 14 bases between them. Germline-derived CDR1 and CDR2 are SEHNR and FQNEAQ (reference sequence). The CDR3 spans 15 residues. Sample: naive CD8+ T cells sorted from blood. The chain combines TRBV7-9 with TRBJ2-1; D is perhaps TRBD2 (6 bases). This receptor was taken from a woman in her twenties or thirties in good health. The CDR3 coding sequence is TGTGCCAGCAGCCCAGGCGGGGCAGGCTACAATGAGCAGTTCTTC. Protein product: CASSPGGAGYNEQFF. Using reference TRBV7-9 and TRBJ2-1 for the parts outside the CDR3, the full variable domain is DTGVSQNPRHKITKRGQNVTFRCDPISEHNRLYWYRQTLGQGPEFLTYFQNEAQLEKSRLLSDRFSAERPKGSFSTLEIQRTEQGDSAMYLCASSPGGAGYNEQFFGPGTRLTVL.